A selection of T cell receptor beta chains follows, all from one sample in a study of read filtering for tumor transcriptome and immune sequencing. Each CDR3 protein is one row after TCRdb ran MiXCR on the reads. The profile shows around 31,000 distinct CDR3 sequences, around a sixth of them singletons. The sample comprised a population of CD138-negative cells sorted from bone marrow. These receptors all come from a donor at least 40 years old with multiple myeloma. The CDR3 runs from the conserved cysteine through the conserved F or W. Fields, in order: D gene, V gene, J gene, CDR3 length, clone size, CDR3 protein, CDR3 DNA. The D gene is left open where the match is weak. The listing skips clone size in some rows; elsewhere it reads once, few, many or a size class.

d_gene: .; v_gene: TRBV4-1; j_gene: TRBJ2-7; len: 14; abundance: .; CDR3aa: CASSQVLGRMEQYF; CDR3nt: TGCGCCAGCAGCCAAGTACTAGGTCGGATGGAGCAGTACTTC
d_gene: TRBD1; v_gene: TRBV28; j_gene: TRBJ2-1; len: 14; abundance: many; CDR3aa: CASSRGDSYNEQFF; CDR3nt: TGTGCCAGCAGCCGAGGGGACAGCTACAATGAGCAGTTCTTC
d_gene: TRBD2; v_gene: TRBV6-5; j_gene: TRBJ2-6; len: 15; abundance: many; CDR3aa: CASSYGGAGANVLTF; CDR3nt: TGTGCCAGCAGTTACGGGGGGGCTGGGGCCAACGTCCTGACTTTC
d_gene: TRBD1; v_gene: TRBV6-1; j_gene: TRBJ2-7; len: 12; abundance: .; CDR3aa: CASSGQGDEQYF; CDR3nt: TGTGCCAGCAGTGGGCAGGGGGACGAGCAGTACTTC
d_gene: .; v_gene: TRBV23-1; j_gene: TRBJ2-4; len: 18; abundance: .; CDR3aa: CASSQSPSWAGYLDIQYF; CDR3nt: TGCGCCAGCAGTCAATCGCCCTCTTGGGCAGGGTATTTGGACATTCAGTACTTC
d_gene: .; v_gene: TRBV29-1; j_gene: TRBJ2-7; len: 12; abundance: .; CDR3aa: CSFVPGMREQYF; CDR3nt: TGCAGCTTTGTTCCAGGGATGCGCGAGCAGTACTTC
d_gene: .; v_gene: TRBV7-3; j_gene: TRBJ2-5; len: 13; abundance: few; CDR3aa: CASSAAGAETQYF; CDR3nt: TGTGCCAGCAGCGCCGCAGGGGCGGAGACCCAGTACTTC
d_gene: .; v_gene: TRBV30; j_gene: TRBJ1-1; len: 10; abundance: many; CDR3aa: CAWSDTEAFF; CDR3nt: TGTGCCTGGAGTGACACTGAAGCTTTCTTT
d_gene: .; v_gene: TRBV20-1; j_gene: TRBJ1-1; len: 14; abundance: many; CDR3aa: CSAKQGPANTEAFF; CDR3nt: TGCAGTGCTAAACAGGGCCCCGCGAACACTGAAGCTTTCTTT
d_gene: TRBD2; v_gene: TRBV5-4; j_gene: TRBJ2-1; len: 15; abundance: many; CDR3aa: CASSLAGGVYNEQFF; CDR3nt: TGTGCCAGCAGCTTAGCGGGAGGGGTGTACAATGAGCAGTTCTTC
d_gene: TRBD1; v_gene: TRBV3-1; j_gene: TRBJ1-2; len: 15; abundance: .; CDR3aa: CASSQGQGTIYGYTF; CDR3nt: TGTGCCAGCAGCCAAGGACAGGGAACAATCTATGGCTACACCTTC
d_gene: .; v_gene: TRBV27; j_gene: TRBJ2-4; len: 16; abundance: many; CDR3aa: CASSHRGGLTKNIQYF; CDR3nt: TGTGCCAGCAGTCACAGGGGGGGACTGACCAAAAACATTCAGTACTTC
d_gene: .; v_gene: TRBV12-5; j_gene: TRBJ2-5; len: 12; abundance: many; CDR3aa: CASAGIQETQYF; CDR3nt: TGTGCTAGTGCCGGAATTCAAGAGACCCAGTACTTC
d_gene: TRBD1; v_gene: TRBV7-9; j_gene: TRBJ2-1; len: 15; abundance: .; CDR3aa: CASGLPGQGNNEQFF; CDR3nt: TGTGCCAGCGGCCTGCCGGGACAGGGGAACAATGAGCAGTTCTTC
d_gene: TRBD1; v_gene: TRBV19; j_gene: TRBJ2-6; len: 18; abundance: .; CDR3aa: CASSGPTGGGSGANVLTF; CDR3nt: TGTGCCAGTAGTGGACCGACAGGGGGAGGATCTGGGGCCAACGTCCTGACTTTC
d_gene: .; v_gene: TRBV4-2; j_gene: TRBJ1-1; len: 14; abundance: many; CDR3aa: CASSQPGENTEAFF; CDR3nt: TGTGCCAGCAGCCAGCCAGGGGAGAACACTGAAGCTTTCTTT
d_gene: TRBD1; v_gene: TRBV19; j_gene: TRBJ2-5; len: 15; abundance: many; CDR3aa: CASRAGTGEEETQYF; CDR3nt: TGTGCCAGTAGGGCCGGGACAGGGGAGGAAGAGACCCAGTACTTC
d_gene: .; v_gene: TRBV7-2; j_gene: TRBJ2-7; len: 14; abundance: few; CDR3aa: CASSFGGGLYEQYF; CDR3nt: TGTGCCAGCAGCTTTGGTGGGGGCCTCTACGAGCAGTACTTC
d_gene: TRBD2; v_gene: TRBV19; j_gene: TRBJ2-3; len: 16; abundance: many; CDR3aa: CASSIRLAGLKGTQYF; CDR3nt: TGTGCCAGTAGTATCCGGCTAGCGGGGCTTAAGGGGACGCAGTATTTT
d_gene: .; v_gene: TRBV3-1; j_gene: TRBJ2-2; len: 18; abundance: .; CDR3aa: CASSQEKYEGSNTGELFF; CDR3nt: TGTGCCAGCAGCCAAGAAAAATATGAGGGCTCGAACACCGGGGAGCTGTTTTTT
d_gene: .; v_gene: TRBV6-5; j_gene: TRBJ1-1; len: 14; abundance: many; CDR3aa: CASSYSFGIGEAFF; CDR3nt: TGTGCCAGCAGTTACTCGTTCGGGATTGGTGAAGCTTTCTTT
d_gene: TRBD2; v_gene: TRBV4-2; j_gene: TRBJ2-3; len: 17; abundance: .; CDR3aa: CASSQITSGRYTDTQYF; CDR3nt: TGTGCCAGCAGCCAGATCACTAGCGGGAGGTACACAGATACGCAGTATTTT
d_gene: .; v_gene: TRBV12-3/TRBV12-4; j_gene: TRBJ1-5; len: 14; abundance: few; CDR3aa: CASSSSWVNQPQHF; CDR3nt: TGTGCCAGCAGTTCCAGTTGGGTCAATCAGCCCCAGCATTTT
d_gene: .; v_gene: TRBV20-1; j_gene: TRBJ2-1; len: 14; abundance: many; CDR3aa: CSARQGGGLSEQFF; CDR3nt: TGCAGTGCTAGACAGGGGGGGGGCCTAAGTGAGCAGTTCTTC
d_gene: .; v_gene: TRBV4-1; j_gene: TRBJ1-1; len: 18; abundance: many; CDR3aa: CASSPPGSHITVNTEAFF; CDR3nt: TGCGCCAGCAGCCCCCCGGGGTCCCATATCACAGTGAACACTGAAGCTTTCTTT
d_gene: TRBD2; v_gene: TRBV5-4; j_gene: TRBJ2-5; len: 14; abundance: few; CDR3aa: CAARGGTSQETQYF; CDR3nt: TGTGCCGCCCGCGGGGGGACTTCTCAAGAGACCCAGTACTTC
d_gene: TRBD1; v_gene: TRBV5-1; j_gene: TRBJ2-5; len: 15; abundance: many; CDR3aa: CASSWGQGLGETQYF; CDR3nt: TGCGCCAGCAGCTGGGGACAGGGGCTGGGAGAGACCCAGTACTTC
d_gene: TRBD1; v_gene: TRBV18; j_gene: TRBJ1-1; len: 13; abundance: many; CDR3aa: CASSQTGGSEAFF; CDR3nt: TGTGCCAGCTCACAGACAGGGGGATCTGAAGCTTTCTTT
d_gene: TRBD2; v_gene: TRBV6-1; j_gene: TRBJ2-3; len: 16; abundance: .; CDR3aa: CASRSRRLAATDPQYF; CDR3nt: TGTGCCAGCAGGAGCCGGCGACTAGCGGCCACAGATCCGCAGTATTTT
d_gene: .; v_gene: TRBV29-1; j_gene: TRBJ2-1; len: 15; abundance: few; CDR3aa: CSVVGNRAETGEQFF; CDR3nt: TGCAGCGTTGTCGGGAACCGGGCCGAGACCGGTGAGCAGTTCTTC
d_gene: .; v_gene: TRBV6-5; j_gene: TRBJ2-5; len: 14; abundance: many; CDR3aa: CASTYLVTQETQYF; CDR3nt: TGTGCCAGCACCTACTTGGTGACACAAGAGACCCAGTACTTC
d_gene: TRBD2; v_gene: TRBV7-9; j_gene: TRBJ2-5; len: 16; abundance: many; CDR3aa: CASSARLAGEDETQYF; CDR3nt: TGTGCCAGCAGCGCCCGACTAGCGGGAGAGGATGAGACCCAGTACTTC
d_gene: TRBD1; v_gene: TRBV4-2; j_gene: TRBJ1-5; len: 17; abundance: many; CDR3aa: CASSLSERTGGNQPQHF; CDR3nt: TGTGCCAGCAGCCTGTCAGAACGGACAGGGGGTAATCAGCCCCAGCATTTT
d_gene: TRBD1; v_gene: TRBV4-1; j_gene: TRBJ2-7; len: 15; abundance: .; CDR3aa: CASNQGPGTAYEQCF; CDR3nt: TGCGCCAGCAACCAAGGTCCCGGGACAGCCTACGAGCAGTGCTTC
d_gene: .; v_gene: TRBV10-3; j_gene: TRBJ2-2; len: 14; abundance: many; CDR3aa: CAISLSGNTGELFF; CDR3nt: TGTGCCATCAGTCTTAGCGGTAACACCGGGGAGCTGTTTTTT
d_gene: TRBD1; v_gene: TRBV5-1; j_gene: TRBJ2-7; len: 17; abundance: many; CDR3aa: CASGLKTPGQGAYEQYF; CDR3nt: TGCGCCAGCGGCTTGAAAACACCGGGACAGGGTGCCTACGAGCAGTACTTC
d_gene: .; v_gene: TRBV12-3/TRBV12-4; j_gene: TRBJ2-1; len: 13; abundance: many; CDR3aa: CASRDKQLNEQFF; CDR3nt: TGTGCCAGCAGAGATAAACAGCTTAATGAGCAGTTCTTC
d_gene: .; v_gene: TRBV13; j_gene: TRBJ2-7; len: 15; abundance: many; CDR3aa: CASSSPAGFLYEQYF; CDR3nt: TGTGCCAGCAGCTCCCCGGCGGGGTTCCTCTACGAGCAGTACTTC
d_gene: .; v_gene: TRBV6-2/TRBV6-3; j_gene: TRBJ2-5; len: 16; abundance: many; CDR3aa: CASNNPPRTLQETQYF; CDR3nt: TGTGCCAGCAATAATCCCCCGAGGACACTTCAAGAGACCCAGTACTTC